The present entry profiles one T cell receptor beta chain with its context. Its target is not known. With V trimmed by 4 bases and J by 4 bases, 6 bases remained unmatched. This CDR3 is built from 13 residues. Germline V CDR1 and CDR2: GTSNPN, SVGIG (reference sequence). The sample belongs to a study of shared clonotypes between healthy human individuals. For the study at large: CD4 naive and memory got three plates each, CD8 naive two, CD8 memory one. The study's findings and limits: Naive subsets, compared against memory subsets, generally had larger estimated richness values. Unshared clonotypes carried lower generation probabilities than those common to all four donors.

The material for each subset, its genomic DNA, was split evenly across several immunoSEQ plates. TCRdb's table, derived via immunoSEQ multiplex PCR, lists solely in-frame clones and lacks some. In the table there are under 1 million clones, 80% to 95% of which are singletons. Naive CD8 cells comprised CD45RO-negative, CCR7-positively selected cells, excluding terminally differentiated effector memory CD45RA+ cells. The sequencing input was naive CD8+ T cells sorted from blood. This TCR derives from a man aged 30-40 years in good health. This chain uses TRBV30 with TRBJ2-7, with 8 bases identical to TRBD2. The CDR3 DNA reads as TGTGCCTGGAATAGCGGACTAGCTTACGAGCAGTACTTC. It encodes CAWNSGLAYEQYF. The full variable domain, with the rest looked up from reference TRBV30 and TRBJ2-7, is SQTIHQWPATLVQPVGSPLSLECTVEGTSNPNLYWYRQAAGRGLQLLFYSVGIGQISSEVPQNLSASRPQDRQFILSSKKLLLSDSGFYLCAWNSGLAYEQYFGPGTRLTVT.